These 9 T cell receptor beta chains came from one sample sequenced in a study of cytomegalovirus exposure and HLA in healthy donors. Primers: 60 Vbeta forward and 13 Jbeta reverse. Data came from immunoSEQ multiplex PCR; TCRdb stores just in-frame clones and leaves some out. The sample carries 82,000 or so clones, roughly a tenth recorded once. The sequenced sample was PBMCs. The source of these receptors is a man aged 55 to 70 in good health and CMV-seropositive.

The chain uses TRBV6-5 and TRBJ1-1; 7 bases line up with TRBD1. Germline V CDR1 and CDR2: MNHEY, SVGAGI. V trimming: 0 bases; J trimming: 3 bases; junction bases outside the gene matches: 7. CDR3 size: 16 residues. In DNA, the CDR3 is TGTGCCAGCAGTTACTCGAGTACAGGGGCGGACACTGAAGCTTTCTTT. This gives the protein CASSYSSTGADTEAFF.

This clone was seen a handful of times. The chain joins TRBV7-9 to TRBJ2-1; TRBD2 agrees at 13 bases. Germline V gene lookup returns CDR1 SEHNR and CDR2 FQNEAQ (reference sequence). J gave up 8 bases and V 5 bases, and 6 bases lay outside the gene matches. The CDR3 contains 15 residues. The CDR3 reads CASSLGTSGIDEQFF. CDR3 in DNA: TGTGCCAGCAGCCTCGGGACTAGCGGGATAGATGAGCAGTTCTTC.

This clone came up once. The genes are TRBV9 and TRBJ2-1, with 10 bases matching TRBD2. The germline gives CDR1 SGDLS, CDR2 YYNGEE. J gave up 3 bases and V 3 bases, and 9 bases lay outside the gene matches. The CDR3 sequence is 17 residues long. The CDR3 sequence: CASSDGQGLARYNEQFF. The CDR3 nucleotides are TGTGCCAGCAGCGACGGCCAGGGACTAGCGCGCTACAATGAGCAGTTCTTC.

The chain carries TRBV2 and TRBJ2-3; possible D gene TRBD1, 6 bases. Germline-derived CDR1 and CDR2 are SNHLY and FYNNEI. V was clipped by 11 bases and J by 0 bases, with 12 bases between them. CDR3 length: 13 amino acids. This chain's CDR3 is CAGRTASTDTQYF. DNA of the CDR3: TGTGCCGGTAGGACAGCTAGCACAGATACGCAGTATTTT.

This clone has just a few counts. The CDR3 sequence is CASRSSGRAYEQFF. For the CDR3, the DNA is TGTGCCAGCAGATCTAGCGGGAGAGCGTACGAGCAGTTCTTC. The rearrangement joins TRBV6-6 to TRBJ2-1, with 10 nucleotides matching TRBD2. Germline assignment: CDR1 MNHNY and CDR2 SVGAGI (reference sequence). This CDR3 region has 14 residues. V dropped 6 bases and J dropped 10; count of bases not matched to a gene: 9.

This clone has a handful of counts. V gene TRBV4-1 combines with J gene TRBJ2-3; 10 bases fit TRBD1. Germline V gene sequence: CDR1 MGHRA, CDR2 YSYEKL. The V and J ends lost 3 bases and 4 bases, in that order; junction bases with no gene match: 7. This CDR3 has 16 amino acids. The chain's CDR3 is CASSQAGQGWSDTQYF. As DNA, the CDR3 is TGCGCCAGCAGCCAGGCGGGACAGGGGTGGTCAGATACGCAGTATTTT.

This clone appeared a few times. The genes are TRBV11-3 and TRBJ2-4; TRBD1 matches at 11 bases. This CDR3 is built from 14 residues. V lost 4 bases, J lost 9 bases, and 5 bases stayed unmatched. Germline values: CDR1 SGHNT, CDR2 YENEEA. This CDR3 reads CASSSGTGGSIQYF. The CDR3 DNA is TGTGCCAGCAGCTCCGGGACAGGGGGTAGCATTCAGTACTTC.

The chain recombines TRBV30 with TRBJ1-4; D is unresolved. The CDR3 consists of 14 residues. Germline V gene lookup returns CDR1 GTSNPN and CDR2 SVGIG (reference sequence). Deletions cut 2 bases from V and 4 bases from J, with 11 bases between. CDR3: CAWSSGQFNEKLFF. DNA of the CDR3: TGTGCCTGGAGTTCTGGTCAGTTTAATGAAAAACTGTTTTTT.

CDR3 nucleotide sequence: TGTGCCAGCAGCTTAGCTGGACTAGCGGGGGTACCGCTGCACGAGCAGTACTTC. It codes for CASSLAGLAGVPLHEQYF. The chain links TRBV13 to TRBJ2-7, with 13 bases fitting TRBD2. Per germline, CDR1 PRHDT and CDR2 FYEKMQ (reference sequence). The CDR3 runs 18 residues. The trim removed 1 base at V and 5 bases at J, leaving 11 bases unmatched.